What follows describes a single T cell receptor beta chain. This receptor's antigen is unknown. It has no much larger one-base neighbor in the sample; base qualities were not kept. All donors were healthy Caucasians. Miltenyi CD45RO+ enrichment and human naive T-cell isolation kits were used to isolate memory (CD45RO+) and naive T cells from PBMC. These data belong to a study of identical twins (dated by TCRdb to the mid-2010s). Turning to the overall study: The study deep-sequenced TCR alpha and beta repertoires from monozygotic twins, unrelated adults of various ages and cord blood to test whether fetal clonotypes persist. Replicate twin experiments were performed at different times using different library preparation protocols to rule out contamination. Study-wide conclusions, independent of this receptor: Fewer insertions were carried by abundant cord blood beta clonotypes; a weaker similar trend was observed in young adult naive repertoires, while no such trend was observed in memory repertoires. Invariant T cells such as MAIT and iNKT could partly confound zero-insertion analyses, though diverse VJ usage argued against this for most clonotypes. Compared with coincidental sharing between unrelated individuals, out-of-frame TCR alpha sequences shared between twins showed an excess of sequences with low generation probability. Recombination models systematically underestimated out-of-frame TCR alpha sharing in monozygotic twins but agreed with sharing between unrelated individuals. Because the same donors could not be followed over many years, the conclusions depended on cross-sectional statistical analysis. The excess sharing between twins in beta out-of-frame sequences was weaker because fewer shared sequences reduced the signal-to-noise ratio.

The library was generated by 5' RACE. Sequencing instrument: Illumina HiSeq 2000. A universal primer binding site was added through template switching, and the final cDNA carried a unique molecular identifier so that TCR cDNA molecules could be counted accurately. Specific primers in the conserved constant-segment region were used to synthesize first-strand cDNA for the TCR alpha and beta chains. To control for contamination, each cDNA library was double barcoded with a SMART-Mk sample barcode plus Illumina barcodes. TruSeq adapter sequences, together with Illumina sample barcodes, were added in two successive PCR steps. Sequencing of the TCR alpha and beta cDNA libraries was done on the Illumina HiSeq platform using custom primers. In the original analysis: Unique molecular identifiers were extracted from raw reads with MiGEC, and CDR3 positions were determined with MiXCR. For each individual, recombination models were inferred using an EM algorithm with the repgenHMM and IGoR tools. The tcR package in R was used for shared clonotype analysis, with sharing normalized by the product of cloneset sizes. To study raw recombination free of thymic and clonal selection effects, out-of-frame nonproductive sequences were analyzed. TCRdb passed the public sequencing reads through fastp at Q25 and MiXCR, retaining productive beta sequences. Every distinct CDR3 protein forms one entry, paired with its most common genes and DNA. What appears here as the V and J calls and clone size reflects TCRdb's work, not the paper's. The sample data list around 220,000 distinct CDR3 sequences, and 11% to 15% of these were observed just once. Approximately 8.2% of the sample is held by the ten biggest clonotypes.

Sequencing was carried out using memory (CD45RO+) T cells sorted from blood. The cell subset or site label, as the study defines it: CD45RO+ enriched T cells. The receptor was derived from a woman aged 18-29 years in good health.

The CDR3 in this case is CASSVDSSTDTQYF. The sequenced DNA: TGTGCCAGCAGTGTAGACTCGAGCACAGATACGCAGTATTTT. Rearrangement joined TRBV6-1 to TRBJ2-3, with no confident D gene call. Taken from cysteine to phenylalanine, the CDR3 has 14 residues. The sequence is cut down to CDR3 DNA, 42 bases in frame from base 1. Based on the germline V gene, the CDR1 and CDR2 sequences are MNHNS and SASEGT. Trimming takes 4 bases from V and 0 bases from J, and the germline ends sit 8 bases apart.